Each of the 22 T cell receptor beta chains below was sequenced from the same sample in a study of CXCR3-negative and CXCR3-positive naive CD8 T cells. Study-level results: TRB CDR3s of CXCR3-positive naive cells were more hydrophobic than those of CXCR3-negative naive cells.

UMI labels and 5' RACE were used to prepare the TRB cDNA libraries. TCRdb reanalyzed the 5' RACE reads and collapses them to one entry per CDR3 protein, without DNA. The sample's table shows more than 75,000 distinct CDR3 sequences. No antigen has been identified for these receptors. The sample taken for sequencing was naive CXCR3+ CD8+ T cells from blood. The sample's subset: CD45RO-CCR7+CD27+CD95- naive CD8+ T cells expressing CXCR3 (TNR3+). The receptors derive from a human donor in good health. Some clones in this sample may be carry-over from other donors' samples.

V and J are TRBV20-1 and TRBJ2-7; TCRdb selects TRBD2, and the lack of DNA leaves this call unchecked. In germline, CDR1 is DFQATT, CDR2 SNEGSKA (reference sequence). The CDR3 extends over 16 amino acids. CDR3 protein: CSASWPVWEGDYEQYF.

The chain recombines TRBV19 with TRBJ2-1; as DNA is missing, the TRBD1 call by TCRdb cannot be tested. Germline lookup yields CDR1 LNHDA and CDR2 SQIVND (reference sequence). The CDR3 loop spans 17 amino acids. CDR3 protein: CASSIRTALSNYNEQFF.

The CDR3 protein is CASSFAGDVGNEQFF. The rearrangement joins TRBV11-1 to TRBJ2-1. CDR1 is SGHAT and CDR2 is FQDESV in the germline V gene (reference sequence). The CDR3 covers 15 residues.

This CDR3 is CAISPATGFNEQYF. This chain joins TRBV10-3 and TRBJ2-7; the D call of TRBD1 rests on TCRdb alone, since no DNA is present to check it. CDR3 length: 14 residues. The germline CDR1 and CDR2 sequences are ENHRY and SYGVKD.

The chain uses TRBV4-2 and TRBJ2-5; TCRdb calls TRBD2, which cannot be checked without DNA. Germline V lookup: CDR1 LGHNA, CDR2 YNFKEQ. The CDR3 is 15 residues long. CDR3 loop: CDSSQDFGSQETQYF.

The genes are TRBV12-3 or TRBV12-4 and TRBJ2-5; TCRdb's D gene call, TRBD1, goes unchecked for lack of DNA. The length of the CDR3 is 14 residues. The chain's CDR3 is CASSLYREQETQYF.

V and J are TRBV28 and TRBJ2-7; the D call from TCRdb, TRBD1, cannot be confirmed without DNA. Germline values: CDR1 MDHEN, CDR2 SYDVKM. The CDR3 covers 12 residues. The chain's CDR3 is CASRTGPYEQYF.

The CDR3 is CASSFNRGREQYF. V gene TRBV5-5 combines with J gene TRBJ2-7; the TCRdb call, TRBD1, lacks DNA for checking. Germline CDR1 and CDR2: SGHKS and YYEKEE (reference sequence). This CDR3 is built from 13 residues.

The chain combines TRBV20-1 with TRBJ2-5. The CDR3 runs to 11 residues. Germline CDR1 and CDR2: DFQATT and SNEGSKA (reference sequence). This CDR3 reads CSANRQETQYF.

The chain carries TRBV5-6 and TRBJ2-7; TCRdb names TRBD1, which stays unverified in the absence of DNA. The germline CDR1 and CDR2 sequences are SGHDT and YYEEEE. The CDR3 runs 15 residues. The CDR3 is CASSPPDRVFYEQYF.

The rearrangement uses TRBV28 and TRBJ2-1; as DNA is missing, the TRBD2 call by TCRdb cannot be tested. This CDR3 is built from 15 residues. Germline values: CDR1 MDHEN, CDR2 SYDVKM. CDR3 residues: CASSFMGLADNEQFF.

The chain combines TRBV2 with TRBJ2-5; as DNA is missing, the TRBD1 call by TCRdb cannot be tested. This CDR3 region has 13 residues. Germline V gene data show CDR1 as SNHLY and CDR2 as FYNNEI. The CDR3: CASLQGPQETQYF. Complete variable domain (other parts from reference TRBV2 and TRBJ2-5): EPEVTQTPSHQVTQMGQEVILRCVPISNHLYFYWYRQILGQKVEFLVSFYNNEISEKSEIFDDQFSVERPDGSNFTLKIRSTKLEDSAMYFCASLQGPQETQYFGPGTRLLVL.

The chain joins TRBV7-2 to TRBJ1-2. There are 13 residues in the CDR3. Looked up from germline, CDR1 is SGHTA and CDR2 is FQGNSA. The CDR3 protein is CASSRAVRDGYTF.

The V call is TRBV4-3, the J call TRBJ2-1; TCRdb picks TRBD1, but there is no DNA to check that call. The germline gives CDR1 LGHNA, CDR2 YSLEER. This CDR3 has 15 residues. This chain's CDR3 is CASSQGPMGVDEQFF.

V gene TRBV6-2 or TRBV6-3 combines with J gene TRBJ1-1; TCRdb's D gene call, TRBD1, goes unchecked for lack of DNA. This CDR3 region has 19 residues. Per the germline V gene, CDR1 is MNHEY and CDR2 is SVGEGT. This CDR3 reads CASSYSTSRVLLDSTEAFF.

The J gene is TRBJ1-5, the V gene TRBV7-8; TCRdb proposes TRBD1, but this gene call is untestable without DNA. Germline V CDR1 and CDR2: SGHVS, FQNEAQ. The CDR3 length is 13 residues. The chain's CDR3 is CASSPGAGQPQHF.

The chain uses TRBV2 and TRBJ1-6; TCRdb gives TRBD1 as the D gene, but with no DNA this cannot be confirmed. Per the germline V gene, CDR1 is SNHLY and CDR2 is FYNNEI. The CDR3 covers 15 residues. The CDR3 reads CASSGGGQGISPLHF.

CDR3 sequence reads: CASSLLDRSYNGQFF. The V call is TRBV28, the J call TRBJ2-1. The germline CDR1 and CDR2 sequences are MDHEN and SYDVKM. This CDR3 is 15 amino acids long.

The chain is built from TRBV29-1 and TRBJ2-7; TCRdb gives TRBD1 as the D gene, but with no DNA this cannot be confirmed. From germline, CDR1 is SQVTM and CDR2 ANQGSEA. CDR3 length equals 15 residues. The CDR3 region is CSVLSGVRGPYEQYF.

V and J are TRBV19 and TRBJ1-5. CDR1 is LNHDA, CDR2 SQIVND, per germline (reference sequence). The CDR3 contains 14 residues. The CDR3 protein is CASSEMDSNQPQHF.

V is TRBV20-1 and J is TRBJ2-1. CDR3 length: 13 amino acids. Germline CDR1 reads DFQATT; CDR2 reads SNEGSKA (reference sequence). CDR3 amino acids: CSARDPYSNEQFF.

This chain uses TRBV24-1 with TRBJ2-1; TCRdb calls TRBD1, which cannot be checked without DNA. Looked up from germline, CDR1 is KGHDR and CDR2 is SFDVKD. The CDR3 has 13 residues. Here the CDR3 reads CATIGAGTNEQFF.